The rows below give T cell receptor beta chains drawn from one sample of a study of blood T cell repertoires in COVID-19. The data were produced by immunoSEQ multiplex PCR, yet TCRdb's version contains in-frame clones alone and is incomplete. The sample yields over 60,000 clones, roughly 80% seen once. The sample was peripheral blood. The receptors originated from a human donor in a cohort sampled during active COVID-19. The CDR3 runs from the conserved cysteine through the conserved F or W. D genes are given only for firm matches. For some rows the clone size is stated as once, few or many, or as a class when expanded; others skip it.

len	v_gene	j_gene	abundance	d_gene	CDR3aa	CDR3nt
15	TRBV4-1	TRBJ2-7	.	TRBD1	CASSRGGQGTYEQYF	TGCGCCAGCAGCCGGGGAGGACAGGGTACCTACGAGCAGTACTTC
20	TRBV6-4	TRBJ1-1	.	TRBD1	CASSWTGAHTNGPMNTEAFF	TGTGCCAGCAGCTGGACAGGGGCCCATACGAACGGGCCGATGAACACTGAAGCTTTCTTT
14	TRBV5-1	TRBJ1-2	.	.	CASSIAGVHYGYTF	TGCGCCAGCAGCATAGCAGGGGTTCACTATGGCTACACCTTC
15	TRBV19	TRBJ2-7	.	.	CASSPAGSSSYEQYF	TGTGCCAGCTCTCCTGCCGGGTCGAGCTCCTACGAGCAGTACTTC
14	TRBV3-1/TRBV3-2	TRBJ1-6	.	TRBD1	CASSQGTGGIPLHF	TGTGCCAGCAGCCAAGGGACAGGGGGCATACCCCTCCACTTT
16	TRBV4-1	TRBJ2-7	.	TRBD1	CASSQEMDRGTYEQYF	TGCGCCAGCAGCCAAGAAATGGACAGGGGGACCTACGAGCAGTACTTC
15	TRBV7-8	TRBJ2-5	.	.	CASSSGASRGETQYF	TGTGCCAGCAGCTCAGGGGCCTCACGGGGAGAGACCCAGTACTTC
15	TRBV5-4	TRBJ2-4	.	.	CASTLKEAGGWIQYF	TGTGCCAGCACCCTGAAGGAAGCGGGCGGATGGATTCAGTACTTC
14	TRBV30	TRBJ1-6	.	TRBD1	CAWSGDRGGSPLHF	TGTGCCTGGAGTGGCGACAGGGGAGGTTCACCCCTCCACTTT
17	TRBV7-6	TRBJ2-6	once	TRBD1	CASSLAQTGAGANVLTF	TGTGCCAGCAGCTTAGCCCAAACAGGGGCTGGGGCCAACGTCCTGACTTTC
15	TRBV5-4	TRBJ2-7	.	.	CASSRDRLDVHEQYF	TGTGCCAGCAGCCGGGACAGACTAGACGTACACGAGCAGTACTTC
14	TRBV6-2/TRBV6-3	TRBJ2-7	.	.	CASSYGPPRYEQYF	TGTGCCAGCAGTTACGGGCCCCCGAGATACGAGCAGTACTTC
13	TRBV7-2	TRBJ2-7	few	.	CASSLAWGDEQYF	TGTGCCAGCAGCTTAGCGTGGGGCGACGAGCAGTACTTC
13	TRBV5-1	TRBJ2-7	.	.	CASRANRDYEQYF	TGCGCCAGCAGAGCGAACAGGGACTACGAGCAGTACTTC
12	TRBV4-2	TRBJ1-1	few	.	CASQGLGTEAFF	TGTGCCTCCCAGGGGCTAGGGACTGAAGCTTTCTTT
14	TRBV5-1	TRBJ1-2	.	TRBD1	CASSGGQGMGGYTF	TGCGCCAGCAGCGGGGGACAGGGGATGGGGGGCTACACCTTC
13	TRBV30	TRBJ1-2	.	.	CAWSVRSLLGYTF	TGTGCCTGGAGTGTTCGGAGTTTACTTGGCTACACCTTC
14	TRBV7-6	TRBJ2-3	.	.	CASSPVRRGDTQYF	TGTGCCAGCAGCCCGGTGCGTCGGGGAGATACGCAGTATTTT
15	TRBV9	TRBJ1-5	.	.	CASSASGQINQPQHF	TGTGCCAGCAGCGCCTCCGGACAGATCAATCAGCCCCAGCATTTT
16	TRBV7-9	TRBJ1-1	.	.	CASSPLPREGDTEAFF	TGTGCCAGCAGCCCCCTGCCCAGGGAGGGGGACACTGAAGCTTTCTTT